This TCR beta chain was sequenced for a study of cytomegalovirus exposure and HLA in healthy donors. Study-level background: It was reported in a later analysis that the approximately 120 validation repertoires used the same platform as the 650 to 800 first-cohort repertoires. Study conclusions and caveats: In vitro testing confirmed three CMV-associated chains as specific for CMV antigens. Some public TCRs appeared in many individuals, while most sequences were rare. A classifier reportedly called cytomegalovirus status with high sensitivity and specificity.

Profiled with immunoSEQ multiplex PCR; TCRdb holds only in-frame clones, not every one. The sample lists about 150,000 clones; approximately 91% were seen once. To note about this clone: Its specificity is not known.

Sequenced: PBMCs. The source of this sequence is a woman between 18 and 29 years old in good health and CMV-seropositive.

CDR3 in amino acids: CASSARTSGSGNNEQFF. CDR3 bases: TGTGCCAGCAGCGCACGGACTAGCGGGAGTGGGAACAATGAGCAGTTCTTC. The chain has TRBV9 and TRBJ2-1; 13 bases are a match to TRBD2. The ends lost 3 bases at V and 5 bases at J; junction bases unmatched: 8. Looked up from germline, CDR1 is SGDLS and CDR2 is YYNGEE. This CDR3 has 17 residues.